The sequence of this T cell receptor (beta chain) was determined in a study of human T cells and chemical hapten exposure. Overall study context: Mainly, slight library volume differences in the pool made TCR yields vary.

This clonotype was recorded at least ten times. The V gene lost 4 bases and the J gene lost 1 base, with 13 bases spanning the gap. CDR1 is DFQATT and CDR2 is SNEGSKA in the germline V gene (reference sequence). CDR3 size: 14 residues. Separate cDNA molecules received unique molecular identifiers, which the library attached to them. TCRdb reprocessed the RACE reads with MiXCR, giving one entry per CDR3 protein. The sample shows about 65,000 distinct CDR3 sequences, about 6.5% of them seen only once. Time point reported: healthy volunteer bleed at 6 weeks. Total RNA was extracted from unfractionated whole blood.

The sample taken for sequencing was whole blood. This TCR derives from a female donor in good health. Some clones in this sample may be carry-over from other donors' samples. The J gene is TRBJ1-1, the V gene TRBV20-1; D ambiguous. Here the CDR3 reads CSAIESEGNTEAFF. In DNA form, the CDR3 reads TGCAGTGCTATCGAATCAGAGGGGAACACTGAAGCTTTCTTT.